This T cell receptor (beta chain) was recovered during a study of blood T cells in healthy people across ages. Study-level findings and limits: Both naive CD4+ cell counts and diversity were greater in long-lived donors than in aged donors.

This clonotype was seen only a few times. Antigen: not known. Ten milliliters of peripheral blood were drawn from each donor. A second PCR, run for 7 to 11 cycles, used a sample-barcoded 5' primer plus a J-beta primer mix. TCRdb reprocessed the 5' RACE reads with MiXCR, giving one entry per CDR3 protein. The sample lists 350,000 to 450,000 distinct CDR3 sequences, approximately 47% occurring once. Germline values: CDR1 SGHDN, CDR2 FVKESK. The CDR3 has 13 amino acids. V gave up 3 bases and J gave up 5 bases, with 9 bases separating them. The sample was blood. This receptor was obtained from a man in his 60s in good health. The chain links TRBV14 to TRBJ2-3; perhaps TRBD1 as D (5 bases). DNA of the CDR3: TGTGCCAGCAGCCAGTTGGGGCTAGATACGCAGTATTTT. Amino acid sequence: CASSQLGLDTQYF. Looking up the rest from reference TRBV14 and TRBJ2-3 gives the full variable domain: EAGVTQFPSHSVIEKGQTVTLRCDPISGHDNLYWYRRVMGKEIKFLLHFVKESKQDESGMPNNRFLAERTGGTYSTLKVQPAELEDSGVYFCASSQLGLDTQYFGPGTRLTVL.